A single sample gave rise to the 14 T cell receptor beta chains below, sequenced in a study of shared clonotypes between healthy human individuals. Using immunoSEQ multiplex PCR, the repertoire was profiled, and TCRdb retains in-frame clones only, with some absent. This table holds 700,000 or so clones, roughly 78% found once. The sample was memory CD4+ T cells sorted from blood. Subset noted: CD45RA-negative fraction. The receptor set was obtained from a woman between 25 and 40 years old in good health.

On this clone: The same CDR3 also results from other DNA sequences found in this sample. The chain couples TRBV7-6 to TRBJ2-3, with 9 bases aligning to TRBD1. After removal of 5 bases from V and 1 base from J, the junction contained 7 bases not matched to a gene. Germline CDR1 SGHVS, CDR2 FNYEAQ. The CDR3 consists of 16 residues. The CDR3 spells CASSPARTGGTDTQYF. CDR3 DNA: TGTGCCAGCAGCCCCGCGCGGACAGGGGGCACAGATACGCAGTATTTT.

The rearrangement joins TRBV2 to TRBJ1-3, with D unclear. This CDR3 is built from 17 residues. V gave up 4 bases and J gave up 4 bases, with 20 bases separating them. Germline V gene sequence: CDR1 SNHLY, CDR2 FYNNEI. This CDR3 reads CASSAQLAGVKGNTIYF. CDR3 DNA sequence: TGTGCCAGCAGTGCCCAACTGGCCGGGGTAAAAGGAAACACCATATATTTT.

The chain couples TRBV27 to TRBJ1-5, with 11 bases matching TRBD1. The CDR3 is made up of 16 amino acids. Germline CDR1 MNHEY, CDR2 SMNVEV (reference sequence). V gave up 6 bases and J gave up 3 bases; unmatched junction bases: 7. CDR3 bases: TGTGCCAGCAGACCTGGGACAGGGGGTTTCAATCAGCCCCAGCATTTT. It encodes CASRPGTGGFNQPQHF.

This chain joins TRBV5-1 and TRBJ2-5; D is unresolved. The germline V gene has CDR1 SGHRS and CDR2 YFSETQ. V was trimmed by 0 bases and J by 4 bases, leaving 13 bases between them. The CDR3 has 15 amino acids. The CDR3 here is CASSLGTVELETQYF. Here the CDR3 DNA reads TGCGCCAGCAGCTTGGGGACGGTAGAGCTAGAGACCCAGTACTTC.

The genes are TRBV21-1 and TRBJ2-5; the table's D call, TRBD1, was not checked against the DNA. The end of the DNA aligns better with TRBJ2-7, so the J call may be wrong. TRBV21-1 is annotated as a pseudogene. The length of the CDR3 is 14 residues. The CDR3 DNA reads TGTGCCAGCATCTACCTCCAGGGGTTCTACGAGCAGTACTTC. Protein: CASIYLQGFYEQYF.

The genes are TRBV19 and TRBJ2-1; D not resolved. This CDR3 is 12 amino acids long. V was trimmed by 7 bases and J by 6 bases, leaving 10 bases between them. Looked up from germline, CDR1 is LNHDA and CDR2 is SQIVND (reference sequence). The chain's CDR3 is CASTDWGNEQFF. The CDR3 region has the DNA TGTGCCAGTACTGACTGGGGCAATGAGCAGTTCTTC.

The CDR3 DNA is TGTGCCAGCAGCCACGCAGGAGGGATTCGGAATCAGCCCCAGCATTTT. It encodes CASSHAGGIRNQPQHF. The chain has TRBV27 and TRBJ1-5, with unresolved D. CDR1 and CDR2 from the germline V gene are MNHEY and SMNVEV (reference sequence). CDR3 length: 16 amino acids. The V end was cut by 6 bases, the J end by 4 bases, with 19 bases between.

The gene calls are TRBV19 and TRBJ2-5, with 8 nucleotides matching TRBD1. Germline V CDR1 and CDR2: LNHDA, SQIVND (reference sequence). V gave up 5 bases and J gave up 5 bases; unmatched junction bases: 7. This CDR3 is 14 amino acids long. Written as DNA, the CDR3 is TGTGCCAGTAGTTCCGGACAGGGCGCGGAGACCCAGTACTTC. Protein product: CASSSGQGAETQYF.

The chain links TRBV2 to TRBJ2-5; 8 bases align to TRBD1. CDR1 is SNHLY and CDR2 is FYNNEI in the germline V gene. The trim removed 8 bases at V and 3 bases at J, leaving 8 bases unmatched. The CDR3 is made up of 14 amino acids. CDR3 bases: TGTGCCAGCGAAACCGGGACAGGCGAAGAGACCCAGTACTTC. This gives the protein CASETGTGEETQYF.

The V gene is TRBV2, the J gene TRBJ2-5, with TRBD2 matching 10 bases. The J call could be wrong; TRBJ2-7 is a better fit for the DNA end. Germline V gene lookup returns CDR1 SNHLY and CDR2 FYNNEI. The CDR3 spans 14 residues. The CDR3 spells CASSEASGRNEQYF. For the CDR3, the DNA is TGTGCCAGCAGTGAAGCTAGCGGGAGGAACGAGCAGTACTTC.

This clone has more than one count but fewer than ten. This rearrangement joins TRBV2 to TRBJ2-1; 11 bases are shared with TRBD2. Germline lookup yields CDR1 SNHLY and CDR2 FYNNEI. Trimming removed 8 bases from V and 8 bases from J; junction bases left unmatched: 11. The CDR3 totals 15 residues. The CDR3 loop reads CASDLLTSGTYEQFF. CDR3 coding DNA: TGTGCCAGCGACCTTTTGACTAGCGGGACCTATGAGCAGTTCTTC. The full variable domain, rest sourced from reference TRBV2 and TRBJ2-1, is EPEVTQTPSHQVTQMGQEVILRCVPISNHLYFYWYRQILGQKVEFLVSFYNNEISEKSEIFDDQFSVERPDGSNFTLKIRSTKLEDSAMYFCASDLLTSGTYEQFFGPGTRLTVL.

To note about this clone: A far larger clone is one base from this, pointing to a likely read error. The genes are TRBV7-2 and TRBJ2-7, with D perhaps TRBD1 or TRBD2 (5 bases each). Germline V CDR1 and CDR2: SGHTA, FQGNSA. The V gene lost 5 bases and the J gene lost 0 bases, with 11 bases spanning the gap. The CDR3 is 14 residues long. This chain's CDR3 is CASSEGLSSYEQYF. DNA for the CDR3: TGTGCCAGCAGCGAGGGGCTGAGCTCCTACGAGCAGTACTTC. Supplemented by reference TRBV7-2 and TRBJ2-7, the full variable domain reads GAGVSQSPSNKVTEKGKDVELRCDPISGHTALYWYRQSLGQGLEFLIYFQGNSAPDKSGLPSDRFSAERTGGSVSTLTIQRTQQEDSAVYLCASSEGLSSYEQYFGPGTRLTVT.

This rearrangement joins TRBV4-1 to TRBJ1-1, with D unclear. CDR1 and CDR2 (germline): MGHRA, YSYEKL. Between the trimmed V and J ends, which lost 4 bases and 5 bases, there was a span of 23 bases. The CDR3 runs to 17 residues. CDR3 protein: CASSPIPGQRRRTEAFF. CDR3 in DNA: TGCGCCAGCAGCCCTATTCCGGGTCAGAGGAGAAGGACTGAAGCTTTCTTT.

The CDR3 region has the DNA TGTGCCAGCAGTGAGACAGTTAACTATGGCTACACCTTC. Its translation: CASSETVNYGYTF. The chain combines TRBV6-5 with TRBJ1-2; D possibly corresponds to TRBD1 (5 bases). Deletions cut 5 bases from V and 1 base from J, with 8 bases between. Per the germline V gene, CDR1 is MNHEY and CDR2 is SVGAGI. The CDR3 sequence is 13 residues long.